This TCR beta chain comes out of a study of shared clonotypes between healthy human individuals (dated by TCRdb to the early 2020s). For the study in its entirety: A couple of women and a few men aged 18 to 49 years were included in the cohort. To estimate repertoire size and how much clonotypes are shared between individuals, the study performed deep sequencing of blood TCR repertoires from a handful of healthy adults. Per donor, three plates each were used for CD4 naive and CD4 memory, two for CD8 naive, and one for CD8 memory. Different laboratories and diverse techniques were used to prepare libraries and sequence TCR repertoires, to increase sequencing depth and limit assay-specific biases. Each donor's leukapheresis produced roughly between roughly 0.94 and 9.5 billion PBMCs.

Points the paper makes about the study in general: Naive subsets generally had larger estimated clonotype richness than memory subsets did. Higher generation probabilities were observed for clonotypes shared by all four sorted-subset donors than for non-shared clonotypes. Across a handful of donors, about 5.2% of naive CD4, 3% to 3.5% of naive CD8, under 2.5% of memory CD4, and approximately 0.4% of memory CD8 clonotypes were shared. Because the study included only a small number of donors, the genetic and exposure-history diversity represented was limited. Pairwise subsampling led to the expectation that sequencing depth would affect the degree of clonotype sharing among donors. Sampling was restricted to blood, and TCR repertoires in tissue are likely to differ from TCR repertoires in blood. Rarefaction of sorted-subset datasets indicated incomplete sequencing despite the large sequencing depth.

Using the deep immunoSEQ assay, multiplex PCR amplified TCR CDR3 regions from genomic DNA. For each cell subset, the extracted genomic DNA was distributed evenly across all wells of several immunoSEQ 96-well plates, and each plate served as one replicate. For sorted subsets, roughly 200 ng of genomic DNA, equivalent to around 30,000 T cell genomes, went into each replicate PCR. The purified libraries were quantified using a Qubit 3.0 fluorometer, sized with a Bioanalyzer 2100, and then quantified again using the KAPA Library Quantification kit. Every immunoSEQ 96-well plate was sequenced on a dedicated single-read 150-cycle Illumina NextSeq 550 flow cell. The study's processing was this. The immunoSEQ output contained only junctional sequences without quality scores, so filtering could not match that applied to full-length reads. To assign V/J genes and CDR3, sequences were annotated using PyIR, a Python wrapper for IgBLAST v1.9, with IMGT germline references. Reads were removed for weak V/J assignments (E-value above 1e-6), missing CDR3, stop codons, out-of-frame junctions, or ambiguous translated residues. V3J clonotypes were defined by identical inferred V gene, J gene, and CDR3 amino acid sequence. Percentage overlap between repertoires was computed as shared unique clonotypes divided by the size of the smaller repertoire. Three approaches were used to assess repertoire richness: RTK rarefaction, the Chao1 estimator, and Recon v2.1 estimates of unobserved clonotypes. For all TCRbeta clonotypes obtained by the gDNA method from a few donors, generation probabilities were computed with OLGA. TCRdb re-hosts the immuneACCESS table, in-frame sequences only. Its copies lack some clones; in the studies checked, an unresolved V gene accounts for under half of them, and the cause for the rest is not known. Clonal size and the V and J genes are those of that table, whereas D and trimming came from the DNA. This sample gives 1.6 million or so clones in total; around 98.5% of them show up just once. The top ten clones comprise about 0.34% of the sample.

For this clone: It lacks a known antigen. No base quality values were provided; no much bigger clone lies one nucleotide off.

Donors were healthy HIV-negative adults with no recently reported acute infections or vaccinations. Every donor was a Caucasian adult residing in Nashville, Tennessee, USA. CD4+ T cells were enriched by magnetic negative selection; naive cells were then positively selected on CD45RA, and the negative fraction formed the memory subset. Blood was obtained by leukapheresis, after which PBMCs were separated by Ficoll-Histopaque density gradient centrifugation and cryopreserved in liquid nitrogen vapor phase. Analytical flow cytometry was used to check the purity and quantity of each magnetically sorted T cell population. Each sorted fraction had its genomic DNA isolated and then quantified by UV absorbance on a Nanodrop 2000c. This TCR derives from a young man in good health. Sample: naive CD4+ T cells sorted from blood. In the paper's terms, the cell subset or site label means: CD45RA+ positively selected.

The sequenced DNA: TGTGCCAGCAGCCAAGAAGTTGTGGCAGGGATTGAAAAACTGTTTTTT. It translates as CASSQEVVAGIEKLFF. Recombination joined TRBV14 with TRBJ1-4; possibly the D gene is TRBD1, per 5 matching bases. Trimming at the junction amounts to 0 bases on V and 7 bases on J, and the germline ends lie 15 bases apart. The CDR3 has 16 amino acids, counting the end cysteine and phenylalanine. The DNA shown is the 48-base CDR3, in frame from base 1. The germline V gene supplies CDR1 SGHDN and CDR2 FVKESK.